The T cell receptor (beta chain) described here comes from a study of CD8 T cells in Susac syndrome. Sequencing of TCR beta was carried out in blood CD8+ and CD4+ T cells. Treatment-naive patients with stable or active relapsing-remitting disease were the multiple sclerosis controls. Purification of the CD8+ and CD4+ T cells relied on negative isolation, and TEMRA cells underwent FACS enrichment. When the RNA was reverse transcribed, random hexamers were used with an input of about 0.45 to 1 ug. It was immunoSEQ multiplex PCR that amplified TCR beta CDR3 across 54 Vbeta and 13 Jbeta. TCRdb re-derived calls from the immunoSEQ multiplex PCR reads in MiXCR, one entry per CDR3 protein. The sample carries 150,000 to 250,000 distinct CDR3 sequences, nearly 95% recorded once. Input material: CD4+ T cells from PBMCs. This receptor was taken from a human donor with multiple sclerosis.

The CDR3 sequence: CASSPTGDGKLFF. The DNA of the CDR3 is TGTGCCAGCAGTCCAACAGGGGACGGAAAACTGTTTTTT. The rearrangement joins TRBV27 to TRBJ1-4, with 7 bases that match TRBD1. CDR3 length: 13 residues. Germline V gene data show CDR1 as MNHEY and CDR2 as SMNVEV (reference sequence). After removal of 5 bases from V and 10 bases from J, the junction contained 7 bases not matched to a gene.